These 32 T cell receptor beta chains originate from one sample sequenced in a study of blood T cells in healthy people across ages. Then a second PCR, running about 6 to 12 cycles, was carried out with a sample-barcoded 5' primer and a J-beta primer mix. TCRdb re-analysed the 5' RACE reads in MiXCR, keeping a single row per CDR3 protein. The table lists 780,000 or so distinct CDR3 sequences, more than 20% of them singletons. This sample was shared with a second study, whose subject was T cells of mothers and their children.

The sequencing input was blood. All receptors derive from a boy between 5 and 17 years old in good health.

J is TRBJ2-2 and V is TRBV24-1, with D uncertain. Germline lookup yields CDR1 KGHDR and CDR2 SFDVKD. V gave up 7 bases and J gave up 0 bases, with 8 bases separating them. The CDR3 runs 14 residues. The CDR3 DNA follows: TGTGCCACCAGAGACGGACCGAACACCGGGGAGCTGTTTTTT. As protein: CATRDGPNTGELFF.

This clonotype was seen a few times. CDR3 sequence (DNA): TGTGCCAGCAGTGGAAGACTAGCCGATGAGCAGTTCTTC. It encodes CASSGRLADEQFF. The J gene is TRBJ2-1, the V gene TRBV25-1; 7 bases line up with TRBD2. Germline loops: CDR1 MGHDK, CDR2 SYGVNS. CDR3 length equals 13 residues. V dropped 4 bases and J dropped 8; count of bases not matched to a gene: 5.

This clonotype was recorded a few times. V is TRBV29-1 and J is TRBJ1-1, with 7 bases matching TRBD1. V was clipped by 7 bases and J by 6 bases; unmatched bases: 5. Per germline, CDR1 SQVTM and CDR2 ANQGSEA. CDR3 size: 11 residues. The CDR3 DNA reads TGCAGCGCAAACAGGGGCGCTGAAGCTTTCTTT. It encodes CSANRGAEAFF.

The chain combines TRBV5-1 with TRBJ2-5; 9 nucleotides agree with TRBD2. CDR1 is SGHRS and CDR2 is YFSETQ in the germline V gene. V was clipped by 0 bases and J by 5 bases; unmatched bases: 11. The length of the CDR3 is 17 residues. CDR3 in amino acids: CASSLDGTSPSFETQYF. The CDR3 nucleotides read TGCGCCAGCAGCTTGGACGGGACTAGCCCATCCTTCGAGACCCAGTACTTC.

This clonotype was counted a few times. The V gene is TRBV28, the J gene TRBJ2-6; 7 nucleotides align to TRBD2. This CDR3 spans 18 amino acids. The germline gives CDR1 MDHEN, CDR2 SYDVKM. The V gene end was trimmed by 5 bases and the J gene end by 0 bases; junction bases not matched to a gene: 10. This CDR3 is CASSLRLAERSGANVLTF. The CDR3 bases are TGTGCCAGCAGTCTCCGACTAGCTGAACGCTCTGGGGCCAACGTCCTGACTTTC.

In this sample, this clonotype turned up a few times. In DNA form, the CDR3 reads TGTGCCAGCAGCTTGGTGGTATCAGGGGACTACAATGAGCAGTTCTTC. Its protein is CASSLVVSGDYNEQFF. The chain has TRBV5-6 and TRBJ2-1; possible D gene TRBD1, 6 bases. Trimming left V 0 bases short and J 3 bases short, with 13 bases between. The CDR3 is made up of 16 amino acids. CDR1 and CDR2 (germline): SGHDT, YYEEEE.

This chain connects TRBV7-9 to TRBJ1-2; D not resolved. The length of the CDR3 is 14 residues. Germline V gene lookup returns CDR1 SEHNR and CDR2 FQNEAQ (reference sequence). Trimming cost V 5 bases and J 5 bases, with 15 bases left between them. CDR3 amino acids: CASSPGSGGYGYTF. The CDR3 DNA is TGTGCCAGCAGCCCCGGGTCCGGCGGGTATGGCTACACCTTC.

The chain has TRBV6-1 and TRBJ1-5; the D is unclear. The germline V gene encodes CDR1 MNHNS and CDR2 SASEGT. V lost 7 bases to trimming and J lost 1 base, with 17 bases between them. This CDR3 is 16 amino acids long. CDR3 DNA: TGTGCCAGCAAGTATGGCCTCTCTCACAGCAATCAGCCCCAGCATTTT. Amino acids: CASKYGLSHSNQPQHF.

This clonotype was picked up a small number of times. The chain recombines TRBV20-1 with TRBJ2-1; D gene uncertain. Per germline, CDR1 DFQATT and CDR2 SNEGSKA (reference sequence). This CDR3 region has 13 residues. Trimming took 3 bases from V and 3 from J, leaving 9 bases between them. CDR3 nucleotides: TGCAGTGCTAGTTTAGGCAGCTACAATGAGCAGTTCTTC. It yields the protein CSASLGSYNEQFF.

This clonotype was counted only a few times. This sequence joins TRBV11-2 and TRBJ2-7, with 10 nucleotides matching TRBD2. The germline V gene encodes CDR1 SGHAT and CDR2 FQNNGV. The junction had 7 bases not matched to a gene; V was cut back by 1 base and J by 7 bases. The CDR3 extends over 15 amino acids. The CDR3 nucleotides read TGTGCCAGCAGCTTAGTTAGCGGGGGGCTAAGAGAGCAGTACTTC. Translating gives CASSLVSGGLREQYF.

This chain uses TRBV6-5 with TRBJ2-1, with 8 bases that match TRBD2. This CDR3 is built from 14 residues. The germline CDR1 and CDR2 sequences are MNHEY and SVGAGI. V was pared by 4 bases and J by 5 bases, with 4 bases of the junction left unmatched. Here the CDR3 DNA reads TGTGCCAGCAGTTTGGGCGGGGGGCACAATGAGCAGTTCTTC. Its translation is CASSLGGGHNEQFF.

This clonotype was detected only a few times. The chain has TRBV15 and TRBJ1-1; 8 bases are shared with TRBD1. This CDR3 has 17 amino acids. Germline CDR1 is LNHNV and CDR2 is YYDKDF (reference sequence). Trimming at V came to 1 base and at J to 8 bases, leaving 15 bases not matched to a gene. This CDR3 reads CATSRAGQAFLRREAFF. The DNA for the CDR3 is TGTGCCACCAGCAGAGCGGGACAGGCGTTCTTGAGGCGGGAAGCTTTCTTT. The whole variable domain, filled in from reference TRBV15 and TRBJ1-1, reads DAMVIQNPRYQVTQFGKPVTLSCSQTLNHNVMYWYQQKSSQAPKLLFHYYDKDFNNEADTPDNFQSRRPNTSFCFLDIRSPGLGDTAMYLCATSRAGQAFLRREAFFGQGTRLTVV.

This rearrangement joins TRBV20-1 to TRBJ2-5; D is possibly TRBD2 (5 bases). Germline V CDR1 and CDR2: DFQATT, SNEGSKA (reference sequence). V gave up 0 bases and J gave up 7 bases, with 21 bases separating them. The CDR3 has 16 amino acids. Here the CDR3 reads CSAREMTRDPGWTQYF. Here the CDR3 DNA reads TGCAGTGCTAGAGAGATGACCCGGGATCCCGGGTGGACCCAGTACTTC.

The sample holds a few counts of this clonotype. This sequence joins TRBV20-1 and TRBJ1-4; D possibly corresponds to TRBD1 (5 bases). CDR1 and CDR2 (germline): DFQATT, SNEGSKA (reference sequence). V was clipped by 2 bases and J by 4 bases, with 17 bases between them. This CDR3 contains 16 residues. Here the CDR3 reads CSARNDGDGGNEKLFF. DNA of the CDR3: TGCAGTGCTAGAAATGACGGGGACGGGGGTAATGAAAAACTGTTTTTT.

In this sample, this clonotype turned up a few times. The chain has TRBV14 and TRBJ2-1; D not resolved. The germline CDR1 and CDR2 sequences are SGHDN and FVKESK. Trimming removed 0 bases from V and 2 bases from J, with 11 bases in between. The CDR3 covers 16 residues. The CDR3 bases are TGTGCCAGCAGCCAAGATATGGGTAGCCCCTACAATGAGCAGTTCTTC. This codes for CASSQDMGSPYNEQFF.

The chain couples TRBV15 to TRBJ1-2; possible D gene TRBD1, 6 bases. Germline CDR1 LNHNV, CDR2 YYDKDF (reference sequence). Trimming left V 2 bases short and J 3 bases short, with 16 bases between. CDR3 length: 16 amino acids. CDR3 coding DNA: TGTGCCACCAGCAGAAAGACAGGAAAAACCGACTATGGCTACACCTTC. This encodes CATSRKTGKTDYGYTF.

About this clonotype: Compared with germline, one end of the junction differs, possibly owing to a read error. The chain has TRBV11-2 and TRBJ2-4; D is uncertain. Germline values: CDR1 SGHAT, CDR2 FQNNGV. The CDR3 length is 14 residues. CDR3 sequence: CASSPPKSKNIQHF. CDR3 bases: TGTGCCAGCAGCCCGCCCAAATCCAAAAACATTCAGCACTTC.

This clonotype was observed a handful of times. The CDR3 coding sequence is TGCAGCGCCTCAGACACCCGCTCCTACGAGCAGTACTTC. It is translated as CSASDTRSYEQYF. The chain joins TRBV29-1 to TRBJ2-5; D gene uncertain. The DNA end is a closer match to TRBJ2-7, so the J assignment may be wrong. The CDR3 is made up of 13 amino acids. The germline V gene has CDR1 SQVTM and CDR2 ANQGSEA.

The chain couples TRBV5-4 to TRBJ2-2, with D tentatively TRBD1 (5 bases). The CDR3 loop spans 15 amino acids. V was cut by 0 bases and J by 4 bases, with 10 bases left in between. Germline CDR1 is SGHNT and CDR2 is YYREEE (reference sequence). CDR3 coding DNA: TGTGCCAGCAGCTTGGCAGGGTCGAGCACCGGGGAGCTGTTTTTT. This translates into CASSLAGSSTGELFF.

This clonotype has a handful of counts. The rearrangement joins TRBV7-2 to TRBJ2-5; the D gene could be TRBD1 or TRBD2 (5 bases each). V was clipped by 2 bases and J by 1 base, with 11 bases between them. Per the germline V gene, CDR1 is SGHTA and CDR2 is FQGNSA. CDR3 length equals 15 residues. CDR3 sequence reads: CASSLNPGPQETQYF. CDR3 nucleotide sequence: TGTGCCAGCAGCTTAAATCCGGGGCCCCAAGAGACCCAGTACTTC.

The rearrangement uses TRBV20-1 and TRBJ2-5; TRBD2 matches 15 bases. CDR1 DFQATT and CDR2 SNEGSKA come from the germline V gene (reference sequence). V dropped 3 bases and J dropped 4; count of bases not matched to a gene: 3. CDR3 size: 15 residues. The CDR3 protein is CSARGLAGGRETQYF. The CDR3 bases are TGCAGTGCTAGGGGACTAGCGGGGGGACGAGAGACCCAGTACTTC.

The rearrangement links TRBV5-1 to TRBJ2-2; D gene uncertain. Trimming removed 1 base at V and 6 bases at J, with 16 bases between. The V gene's germline CDR1 is SGHRS and CDR2 YFSETQ. The CDR3 has 16 amino acids. The CDR3 spells CASSLIAPRPAGELFF. The CDR3 DNA is TGCGCCAGCAGCTTGATTGCACCCAGGCCGGCCGGGGAGCTGTTTTTT.

The V call is TRBV12-3 or TRBV12-4, the J call TRBJ2-7; D may be TRBD2 (5 bases). Trimming took off 6 bases at V and 2 bases at J, with 11 bases between the two ends. The CDR3 consists of 13 residues. CDR3: CASSTPGTYEQYF. The CDR3 DNA sequence: TGTGCCAGCAGCACCCCGGGAACCTACGAGCAGTACTTC.

The V call is TRBV29-1, the J call TRBJ1-2; no clear D. This CDR3 region has 12 residues. Germline CDR1 reads SQVTM; CDR2 reads ANQGSEA. The V gene lost 6 bases and the J gene lost 10 bases, with 18 bases spanning the gap. The CDR3 DNA reads as TGCAGCGTCTCGGACGGATGGGAGGACTACACCTTC. Protein: CSVSDGWEDYTF.

V is TRBV27 and J is TRBJ2-7; D possibly matches TRBD1 or TRBD2 (5 bases each). The CDR3 sequence is 14 residues long. Between the trimmed V and J ends, which lost 3 bases and 1 base, there was a span of 10 bases. The germline gives CDR1 MNHEY, CDR2 SMNVEV (reference sequence). CDR3: CASSFEGSSYEQYF. CDR3 DNA sequence: TGTGCCAGCAGTTTTGAGGGGAGTTCCTACGAGCAGTACTTC.

This clonotype has a handful of counts. This chain uses TRBV20-1 with TRBJ2-1; 10 bases are a match to TRBD2. This CDR3 region has 15 residues. Germline V gene sequence: CDR1 DFQATT, CDR2 SNEGSKA (reference sequence). The V gene end was trimmed by 1 base and the J gene end by 4 bases; junction bases not matched to a gene: 4. CDR3 bases: TGCAGTGCTAGAGCTAGCGGGAGAACATACAATGAGCAGTTCTTC. The encoded protein is CSARASGRTYNEQFF.

The table lists this clonotype with a count of one. This chain uses TRBV6-5 with TRBJ2-3; D gene ambiguous. V lost 0 bases and J lost 2, with 6 bases in between. Germline V gene data show CDR1 as MNHEY and CDR2 as SVGAGI. The CDR3 is 14 residues long. The CDR3 DNA is TGTGCCAGCAGTTACTCCGAGGCCACAGATACGCAGTATTTT. Protein sequence: CASSYSEATDTQYF.

This clonotype was observed a handful of times. This chain connects TRBV21-1 to TRBJ2-1. TRBV21-1 is a listed pseudogene. This CDR3 is built from 9 residues. CDR3 loop: CASPNEQFF. As DNA, the CDR3 is TGTGCCAGCCCCAATGAGCAGTTCTTC.

The chain has TRBV7-2 and TRBJ1-2; the D gene is possibly TRBD1 (6 bases). This CDR3 has 14 amino acids. The V gene lost 5 bases and the J gene lost 4 bases, with 14 bases spanning the gap. The germline V gene encodes CDR1 SGHTA and CDR2 FQGNSA. The chain's CDR3 is CASSPEGGFYGYTF. The DNA for the CDR3 is TGTGCCAGCAGCCCGGAGGGGGGCTTCTATGGCTACACCTTC. Full variable domain (outside the CDR3, taken from reference TRBV7-2 and TRBJ1-2): GAGVSQSPSNKVTEKGKDVELRCDPISGHTALYWYRQSLGQGLEFLIYFQGNSAPDKSGLPSDRFSAERTGGSVSTLTIQRTQQEDSAVYLCASSPEGGFYGYTFGSGTRLTVV.

This clonotype was recorded a few times. The chain employs TRBV28 and TRBJ2-4; D is ambiguous. The CDR3 is 18 residues long. V lost 5 bases and J 0 bases, leaving 20 bases between the germline ends. In germline, CDR1 is MDHEN, CDR2 SYDVKM. DNA for the CDR3: TGTGCCAGCAGTCGCCGGGCACCGGACCGTCTAGCCAAAAACATTCAGTACTTC. It yields the protein CASSRRAPDRLAKNIQYF.

This clonotype has more than one count but fewer than ten. The rearrangement uses TRBV10-3 and TRBJ1-2; tentatively, D is TRBD1 (5 bases). Germline loops: CDR1 ENHRY, CDR2 SYGVKD. The CDR3 contains 12 residues. V gave up 6 bases and J gave up 8 bases, with 13 bases separating them. The CDR3 protein is CAISAAEGGYTF. CDR3 bases: TGTGCCATCAGCGCCGCAGAGGGGGGCTACACCTTC.

This clonotype was seen only a few times. A read error may produce the germline difference seen at one junction end. J is TRBJ2-2 and V is TRBV6-5; 7 nucleotides match TRBD2. The CDR3 length is 17 residues. The germline gives CDR1 MNHEY, CDR2 SVGAGI. CDR3 in DNA: TGTGCCAGCAGCTACTCACTAGCGTTGATGGAAACCGGGGAGCTGTTTTTT. Translating it yields CASSYSLALMETGELFF.